This TCR beta chain comes out of a study of cytomegalovirus exposure and HLA in healthy donors. Researchers ran the PCR with 60 Vbeta and 13 Jbeta primers. The repertoire was sequenced with immunoSEQ multiplex PCR; TCRdb's copy has only in-frame clones and lacks some. The data hold 120,000 or so clones, with 50% to 80% observed a single time. This clone occurred a few times. J lost 7 bases, V lost 4 bases, and 7 bases had no gene match. The CDR3 runs to 15 residues. Germline V CDR1 and CDR2: SGHRS, YFSETQ. Source material: PBMCs. The J gene is TRBJ1-6, the V gene TRBV5-1; 8 positions agree with TRBD1. The clonotype comes from a woman between 40 and 50 years old in good health and CMV-seropositive. The CDR3, as DNA: TGCGCCAGCAGCACCCGGACAGGGCTGAATTCACCCCTCCACTTT. It specifies CASSTRTGLNSPLHF.